Below, one T cell receptor beta chain is given with its context. Antigen unknown. The sample belongs to a study of Ad26.COV2.S vaccination and SARS-CoV-2 variants. Germline trimming cut 1 base from V and 7 bases from J; bases unmatched to any gene: 9. The CDR3 extends over 16 amino acids. The germline gives CDR1 SGHVS, CDR2 FQNEAQ. This sample's treatment: roughly 19 received Ad26.COV2.S at low or high dose, single or two shots; several received placebo; per-sample allocation not given. The investigators took samples on day 63 after the first vaccine or placebo injection. Profiled with immunoSEQ multiplex PCR; TCRdb holds only in-frame clones, not every one. The profile shows about 420,000 clones, 88% of them singletons. Study findings and constraints: Vaccinated individuals (as opposed to placebo recipients) had higher spike-specific TCR breadth. A substantial breadth of spike-specific CD8+ and CD4+ T cell responses after vaccination has been reported. The study found similar non-spike TCR breadth in vaccine and placebo recipients.

The TCR was taken from a person between 18 and 59 years old who received the Ad26.COV2.S COVID-19 vaccine or a placebo. The sequencing here drew on peripheral blood, taken in a trial of Ad26.COV2.S vaccine versus placebo. The rearrangement uses TRBV7-8 and TRBJ2-7; 11 positions agree with TRBD1. The CDR3 DNA reads TGTGCCAGCAGCTTAGTGGCGGGACAGGGGGGCTGGGAGCAGTACTTC. Amino acid sequence: CASSLVAGQGGWEQYF.